This TCR beta chain is drawn from a study of blood T cells in healthy people across ages. Overall study: Every two T cells gave about one barcoded beta molecule via template switching.

No fewer than 7 million PBMCs went into each sample. Then a second PCR, running roughly 7 to 11 cycles, was carried out with a sample-barcoded 5' primer and a J-beta primer mix. TCRdb reprocessed the 5' RACE reads via MiXCR and lists one record per CDR3 protein. The sample lists about 1.8 million distinct CDR3 sequences; 49% were seen once. Sequencing used blood. The receptor was isolated from a middle-aged woman in good health.

The CDR3 nucleotides are TGTGCCAGCAGTTACTCGAGTCTCCCGCCCCAAGGGAACACCGGGGAGCTGTTTTTT. It translates to CASSYSSLPPQGNTGELFF. The chain recombines TRBV6-2 or TRBV6-3 with TRBJ2-2; D ambiguous. Trimming left V 0 bases short and J 1 base short, with 18 bases between. This CDR3 is built from 19 residues. Germline CDR1 and CDR2: MNHEY and SVGEGT.